These T cell receptor beta chains were read from a single sample in a study of cytomegalovirus exposure and HLA in healthy donors. Here immunoSEQ multiplex PCR was the method, and the copy in TCRdb shows in-frame clones only, minus some. The repertoire holds around 130,000 clones, with 60% to 85% as singletons. The sample was PBMCs. All receptors derive from a man aged 25-45 years in good health and CMV-seronegative. The CDR3 runs from the conserved cysteine through the conserved F or W. A D gene is named only where the DNA matches it firmly. The size entry is marked missing in some rows and otherwise reads once, few, many or a size class.

j_call: TRBJ1-5; d_call: TRBD1; v_call: TRBV7-8; clone_size: -; cdr3_aa: CASSWTGGGDGQPQHF; cdr3_nt: TGTGCCAGCAGCTGGACAGGGGGCGGTGATGGCCAGCCCCAGCATTTT
j_call: TRBJ1-2; d_call: -; v_call: TRBV30; clone_size: -; cdr3_aa: CAWSPQGRVNGYTF; cdr3_nt: TGTGCCTGGAGTCCTCAGGGCAGGGTCAATGGCTACACCTTC
j_call: TRBJ1-2; d_call: TRBD1; v_call: TRBV5-4; clone_size: -; cdr3_aa: CASSIGTGGGYTF; cdr3_nt: TGTGCCAGCAGCATCGGGACAGGTGGGGGCTACACCTTC
j_call: TRBJ2-7; d_call: TRBD2; v_call: TRBV29-1; clone_size: few; cdr3_aa: CSVEVAGGYEQYF; cdr3_nt: TGCAGCGTTGAAGTGGCGGGGGGATACGAGCAGTACTTC
j_call: TRBJ2-7; d_call: TRBD2; v_call: TRBV7-8; clone_size: -; cdr3_aa: CASSLFRFTGLATSYEQYF; cdr3_nt: TGTGCCAGCAGCTTATTCAGGTTTACGGGACTAGCGACTTCCTACGAGCAGTACTTC
j_call: TRBJ1-2; d_call: TRBD1; v_call: TRBV5-6; clone_size: once; cdr3_aa: CASSSQGALGYTF; cdr3_nt: TGTGCCAGCAGCTCACAGGGGGCGCTTGGCTACACCTTC
j_call: TRBJ2-4; d_call: -; v_call: TRBV7-9; clone_size: -; cdr3_aa: CASSFAGGGDIQYF; cdr3_nt: TGTGCCAGCAGCTTCGCAGGAGGTGGGGACATTCAGTACTTC
j_call: TRBJ2-3; d_call: TRBD2; v_call: TRBV2; clone_size: -; cdr3_aa: CASSRLAADTQYF; cdr3_nt: TGTGCCAGCAGCCGACTAGCGGCAGATACGCAGTATTTT
j_call: TRBJ1-5; d_call: -; v_call: TRBV15; clone_size: once; cdr3_aa: CATSNRQLNQPQHF; cdr3_nt: TGTGCCACCAGCAATAGACAGCTAAATCAGCCCCAGCATTTT
j_call: TRBJ2-1; d_call: TRBD1; v_call: TRBV19; clone_size: few; cdr3_aa: CASSIDPTGLSNEQFF; cdr3_nt: TGTGCCAGTAGTATTGATCCGACAGGGTTAAGCAATGAGCAGTTCTTC
j_call: TRBJ1-1; d_call: -; v_call: TRBV29-1; clone_size: -; cdr3_aa: CSVLGHSINTEAFF; cdr3_nt: TGCAGCGTTCTTGGCCACAGCATAAACACTGAAGCTTTCTTT
j_call: TRBJ2-5; d_call: -; v_call: TRBV28; clone_size: -; cdr3_aa: CASSFLLKETQYF; cdr3_nt: TGTGCCAGCAGTTTTTTACTTAAAGAGACCCAGTACTTC
j_call: TRBJ1-5; d_call: -; v_call: TRBV10-3; clone_size: -; cdr3_aa: CAISQTGSIPGPQHF; cdr3_nt: TGTGCCATCAGCCAGACAGGTTCAATTCCTGGGCCCCAGCATTTT
j_call: TRBJ2-5; d_call: TRBD2; v_call: TRBV27; clone_size: -; cdr3_aa: CASSSRLAGVETQYF; cdr3_nt: TGTGCCAGCAGTTCTAGACTAGCGGGGGTGGAGACCCAGTACTTC
j_call: TRBJ2-5; d_call: -; v_call: TRBV4-3; clone_size: -; cdr3_aa: CASSQTRGNKYF; cdr3_nt: TGCGCCAGCAGCCAAACCCGGGGGAACAAGTACTTC
j_call: TRBJ2-2; d_call: TRBD2; v_call: TRBV19; clone_size: -; cdr3_aa: CASTSGTAPGELFF; cdr3_nt: TGTGCCAGTACTAGCGGGACTGCCCCCGGGGAGCTGTTTTTT
j_call: TRBJ1-2; d_call: TRBD1; v_call: TRBV4-3; clone_size: few; cdr3_aa: CASSQGTGGSYGYTF; cdr3_nt: TGCGCCAGCAGCCAGGGGACAGGGGGATCCTATGGCTACACCTTC
j_call: TRBJ1-1; d_call: -; v_call: TRBV7-2; clone_size: -; cdr3_aa: CASSLQQNTEAFF; cdr3_nt: TGTGCCAGCAGCTTACAACAGAACACTGAAGCTTTCTTT
j_call: TRBJ2-7; d_call: -; v_call: TRBV5-1; clone_size: few; cdr3_aa: CASSYAGTRYEQYF; cdr3_nt: TGCGCCAGCAGCTACGCCGGGACTCGCTACGAGCAGTACTTC
j_call: TRBJ2-5; d_call: -; v_call: TRBV4-2; clone_size: -; cdr3_aa: CASSQGSRFEETQYF; cdr3_nt: TGTGCCAGCAGCCAAGGAAGCAGGTTCGAAGAGACCCAGTACTTC